This paragraph covers one T cell receptor beta chain sequence. The antigen remains unidentified. Original methodology: Without quality scores, immunoSEQ junctional reads could not be filtered like full-length reads. The repertoire was sequenced with immunoSEQ multiplex PCR; TCRdb's copy has only in-frame clones and lacks some. That table supplies the V and J calls and clone size; D and trimming were determined from the DNA. This table holds hundreds of thousands of clones, approximately 90% found once. This entry is derived from a study of shared clonotypes between healthy human individuals. Study-wide findings and caveats: Non-shared clonotypes displayed generation probabilities falling below those of clonotypes present in all four donors.

Losses at the gene ends were 6 bases for V and 9 bases for J; bases not matched to a gene: 11. The germline V gene encodes CDR1 LGHNT and CDR2 FRNRAP. This CDR3 is 14 amino acids long. Positively selected for CCR7, the CD45RO-negative cells used as naive CD8 cells excluded terminally differentiated effector memory CD45RA+ cells. The study drew all its donors from Caucasian adults living in Nashville, Tennessee. The TCR was taken from a man aged 25-40 years in good health. The chain has TRBV12-5 and TRBJ2-1; 7 bases align to TRBD1. What was sequenced was naive CD8+ T cells sorted from blood. CDR3 region: CASGAGSGGGEQFF. The CDR3, as DNA: TGTGCTAGTGGCGCCGGGTCAGGGGGTGGTGAGCAGTTCTTC.